One and the same sample provided the 32 T cell receptor beta chains below, sequenced in a study of blood T cell repertoires in COVID-19. The repertoire was sequenced with immunoSEQ multiplex PCR; TCRdb's copy has only in-frame clones and lacks some. The sample consists of roughly 110,000 clones, over 70% of them appearing once. Sequences were obtained from peripheral blood. The origin of the receptors is a woman in her seventies with acute or convalescent COVID-19.

The genes are TRBV30 and TRBJ2-7; 8 bases are shared with TRBD2. Germline lookup yields CDR1 GTSNPN and CDR2 SVGIG (reference sequence). The CDR3 length is 15 residues. Losses at the gene ends were 0 bases for V and 5 bases for J; bases not matched to a gene: 9. CDR3 sequence (DNA): TGTGCCTGGAGTGTAAGAGGACTAGCTCAAAACGAGCAGTACTTC. Protein: CAWSVRGLAQNEQYF.

The chain uses TRBV4-1 and TRBJ1-5; D remains ambiguous. The CDR3 loop spans 16 amino acids. The germline V gene encodes CDR1 MGHRA and CDR2 YSYEKL. The V end was cut by 4 bases, the J end by 3 bases, with 16 bases between. CDR3 bases: TGCGCCAGCAGCCTGGGCCACTCGGAATCCAATCAGCCCCAGCATTTT. Its protein is CASSLGHSESNQPQHF.

The V and J genes are TRBV6-7 and TRBJ2-1; the match to TRBD2 covers 15 bases. TRBV6-7 is an ORF, with its function uncertain. This CDR3 has 17 amino acids. The J segment lost 5 bases and the V segment lost 0 bases, leaving 2 bases of the junction unmatched. Here the CDR3 reads CASSYSGLAGGNNEQFF. CDR3 coding DNA: TGTGCCAGCAGTTACTCTGGACTAGCGGGAGGGAACAATGAGCAGTTCTTC.

The chain uses TRBV7-2 and TRBJ1-2; D is unclear. Germline CDR1 reads SGHTA; CDR2 reads FQGNSA. The CDR3 spans 14 residues. V lost 5 bases and J 1 base, leaving 11 bases between the germline ends. DNA of the CDR3: TGTGCCAGCAGCCCTGGGCCCAGTAACTATGGCTACACCTTC. Its translation is CASSPGPSNYGYTF.

This chain links TRBV25-1 with TRBJ1-6; the D is unclear. The CDR3 is 14 residues long. The germline V gene has CDR1 MGHDK and CDR2 SYGVNS. Trimming took 5 bases from V and 9 from J, leaving 14 bases between them. The CDR3 DNA is TGTGCCAGCAGTCTGCACAGAGAGCTTTCACCCCTCCACTTT. It specifies CASSLHRELSPLHF.

The J gene is TRBJ2-3, the V gene TRBV7-2; D is unclear. Germline-derived CDR1 and CDR2 are SGHTA and FQGNSA. There are 14 residues in the CDR3. V was cut by 1 base and J by 4 bases, with 9 bases left in between. CDR3 residues: CASSLVVVSDTQYF. CDR3 DNA: TGTGCCAGCAGCTTAGTAGTTGTTTCAGATACGCAGTATTTT.

The chain couples TRBV11-3 to TRBJ2-3, with TRBD2 matching 13 bases. Germline CDR1 is SGHNT and CDR2 is YENEEA. V was clipped by 8 bases and J by 4 bases; unmatched bases: 9. The CDR3 has 16 residues. CDR3 region: CASAMGTSGEADTQYF. CDR3 coding DNA: TGTGCCAGCGCAATGGGGACTAGCGGGGAAGCAGATACGCAGTATTTT.

The chain is built from TRBV28 and TRBJ2-5; the match to TRBD2 covers 13 bases. Looked up from germline, CDR1 is MDHEN and CDR2 is SYDVKM. The CDR3 covers 16 residues. V shed 3 bases and J 1 base; nucleotides not matched to a gene: 2. The CDR3 coding sequence is TGTGCCAGCAGTTTGGGGACTAGCGGGGTCCAAGAGACCCAGTACTTC. Translated, it gives CASSLGTSGVQETQYF.

This chain uses TRBV5-1 with TRBJ2-7; 11 bases are a match to TRBD2. Germline CDR1 and CDR2: SGHRS and YFSETQ. This CDR3 contains 18 residues. Trimming removed 4 bases from V and 0 bases from J; junction bases left unmatched: 12. Written as DNA, the CDR3 is TGCGCCAGCAGCCCTACTAGCGGGAGTGCCCCCGGCTCCTACGAGCAGTACTTC. Translation gives CASSPTSGSAPGSYEQYF.

The chain links TRBV7-9 to TRBJ2-1; the match to TRBD2 covers 10 bases. Germline values: CDR1 SEHNR, CDR2 FQNEAQ (reference sequence). Unmatched junction bases numbered 8, after V lost 5 bases and J lost 1 base. The CDR3 totals 17 residues. This chain's CDR3 is CASSPSPSGGSYNEQFF. CDR3 coding DNA: TGTGCCAGCAGCCCCAGCCCTAGCGGGGGTTCCTACAATGAGCAGTTCTTC. Together with reference TRBV7-9 and TRBJ2-1, the CDR3 gives the full variable domain: DTGVSQNPRHKITKRGQNVTFRCDPISEHNRLYWYRQTLGQGPEFLTYFQNEAQLEKSRLLSDRFSAERPKGSFSTLEIQRTEQGDSAMYLCASSPSPSGGSYNEQFFGPGTRLTVL.

In its sample, this clone was seen once. The chain couples TRBV7-8 to TRBJ2-1, with 11 bases that match TRBD2. The CDR3 is 16 amino acids. The trim removed 4 bases at V and 3 bases at J, leaving 5 bases unmatched. The germline CDR1 and CDR2 sequences are SGHVS and FQNEAQ. As DNA, the CDR3 is TGTGCCAGCAGCTCCTCTAGCGGGGGGATCTACAATGAGCAGTTCTTC. Protein product: CASSSSSGGIYNEQFF.

This clone showed up just a few times. The chain has TRBV5-5 and TRBJ2-2; D perhaps matches TRBD1 (6 bases). V was pared by 4 bases and J by 6 bases, with 16 bases between. Germline V CDR1 and CDR2: SGHKS, YYEKEE (reference sequence). This CDR3 has 15 residues. As DNA, the CDR3 is TGTGCCAGCAGCCCTACCCCCGACAGGTCCGGGGAGCTGTTTTTT. It specifies CASSPTPDRSGELFF. Filled out from reference TRBV5-5 and TRBJ2-2, the complete variable domain reads DAGVTQSPTHLIKTRGQQVTLRCSPISGHKSVSWYQQVLGQGPQFIFQYYEKEERGRGNFPDRFSARQFPNYSSELNVNALLLGDSALYLCASSPTPDRSGELFFGEGSRLTVL.

The chain carries TRBV28 and TRBJ1-5, with 9 bases lining up with TRBD1. Germline V gives CDR1 MDHEN, CDR2 SYDVKM. V shed 6 bases and J 4 bases; nucleotides not matched to a gene: 7. This CDR3 region has 15 residues. CDR3 bases: TGTGCCAGCAGGCTGGGACAGGGCGGTAATCAGCCCCAGCATTTT. It codes for CASRLGQGGNQPQHF. The whole variable domain, filled in from reference TRBV28 and TRBJ1-5, reads DVKVTQSSRYLVKRTGEKVFLECVQDMDHENMFWYRQDPGLGLRLIYFSYDVKMKEKGDIPEGYSVSREKKERFSLILESASTNQTSMYLCASRLGQGGNQPQHFGDGTRLSIL.

This clone was observed a few times. The V and J genes are TRBV28 and TRBJ1-2; 8 bases match TRBD1. The germline V gene encodes CDR1 MDHEN and CDR2 SYDVKM. CDR3 size: 13 residues. Trimming cost V 7 bases and J 5 bases; bases outside gene matches: 6. The CDR3 spells CASIGQGVYGYTF. Here the CDR3 DNA reads TGTGCCAGCATCGGACAGGGCGTTTATGGCTACACCTTC.

The gene calls are TRBV5-1 and TRBJ2-2; TRBD2 agrees at 12 bases. The CDR3 is 16 amino acids. The ends lost 4 bases at V and 3 bases at J; junction bases unmatched: 4. Germline V CDR1 and CDR2: SGHRS, YFSETQ. In nucleotides, the CDR3 is TGCGCCAGCAGCCTGACTAGCGGGAGCCACACCGGGGAGCTGTTTTTT. The encoded protein is CASSLTSGSHTGELFF. Complete variable domain (other parts from reference TRBV5-1 and TRBJ2-2): KAGVTQTPRYLIKTRGQQVTLSCSPISGHRSVSWYQQTPGQGLQFLFEYFSETQRNKGNFPGRFSGRQFSNSRSEMNVSTLELGDSALYLCASSLTSGSHTGELFFGEGSRLTVL.

The chain is built from TRBV4-2 and TRBJ2-1; no reliable D call. Germline CDR1 and CDR2: LGHNA and YNFKEQ. The V gene lost 4 bases and the J gene lost 6 bases, with 7 bases spanning the gap. CDR3 length equals 12 residues. CDR3 DNA sequence: TGTGCCAGCAGCCCCTCGGGCAATGAGCAGTTCTTC. It is translated as CASSPSGNEQFF.

The chain has TRBV5-4 and TRBJ2-7; 11 bases match TRBD2. V gave up 0 bases and J gave up 3 bases; unmatched junction bases: 2. The CDR3 extends over 15 amino acids. In germline, CDR1 is SGHNT, CDR2 YYREEE (reference sequence). The CDR3 sequence is CASSLDGTSGYEQYF. The DNA for the CDR3 is TGTGCCAGCAGCTTGGATGGGACTAGCGGCTACGAGCAGTACTTC.

Remarks on this clone: This sample includes further DNA sequences coding for the same CDR3. This chain uses TRBV18 with TRBJ2-1, with 8 bases fitting TRBD2. J lost 6 bases, V lost 3 bases, and 10 bases had no gene match. The CDR3 has 16 residues. Per the germline V gene, CDR1 is KGHSH and CDR2 is LQKENI. The DNA of the CDR3 is TGTGCCAGCTCACCCCCAGGACTAGCCGGGGGCAATGAGCAGTTCTTC. Amino acid sequence: CASSPPGLAGGNEQFF.

The chain combines TRBV6-6 with TRBJ1-5; D is ambiguous. Trimming pared 3 bases from V and 5 bases from J, leaving 5 bases between. The V gene's germline CDR1 is MNHNY and CDR2 SVGAGI (reference sequence). CDR3 size: 12 residues. CDR3 region: CASSYRDQPQHF. CDR3 in DNA: TGTGCCAGCAGTTATCGAGATCAGCCCCAGCATTTT.

The CDR3 region is CASSLTGSGNTIYF. CDR3 DNA sequence: TGTGCCAGCAGCTTGACAGGGAGTGGAAACACCATATATTTT. The chain recombines TRBV7-3 with TRBJ1-3; the match to TRBD1 covers 7 bases. Germline CDR1 is SGHTA and CDR2 is FQGTGA. The ends lost 3 bases at V and 3 bases at J; junction bases unmatched: 2. The CDR3 contains 14 residues. Supplemented by reference TRBV7-3 and TRBJ1-3, the full variable domain reads GAGVSQTPSNKVTEKGKYVELRCDPISGHTALYWYRQSLGQGPEFLIYFQGTGAADDSGLPNDRFFAVRPEGSVSTLKIQRTERGDSAVYLCASSLTGSGNTIYFGEGSWLTVV.

The chain couples TRBV28 to TRBJ2-7; 7 positions agree with TRBD1. V lost 6 bases, J lost 4 bases, and 9 bases stayed unmatched. CDR3 length: 14 amino acids. Germline CDR1 is MDHEN and CDR2 is SYDVKM. CDR3 in DNA: TGTGCCAGCAGGGCACCGGGACAGCAATACGAGCAGTACTTC. Its translation: CASRAPGQQYEQYF.

The rearrangement uses TRBV2 and TRBJ1-4; possibly TRBD1 for D (5 bases). Trimming cost V 9 bases and J 8 bases, with 13 bases left between them. Germline V gives CDR1 SNHLY, CDR2 FYNNEI. The CDR3 sequence is 12 residues long. Written as DNA, the CDR3 is TGTGCCAGGGCGGGGGATCGAGAAAAACTGTTTTTT. It encodes CARAGDREKLFF.

This CDR3 reads CASSGTGTGDSPLHF. The CDR3 nucleotides are TGTGCCAGTAGTGGGACCGGGACAGGGGATTCACCCCTCCACTTT. This rearrangement joins TRBV19 to TRBJ1-6; 10 bases match TRBD1. The CDR3 covers 15 residues. Germline-derived CDR1 and CDR2 are LNHDA and SQIVND (reference sequence). V lost 5 bases, J lost 8 bases, and 6 bases stayed unmatched.

This clone was found once. The rearrangement links TRBV2 to TRBJ1-2; 7 positions match TRBD1. CDR3 size: 15 residues. The V segment lost 1 base and the J segment 5 bases; nucleotides outside the gene matches: 7. In germline, CDR1 is SNHLY, CDR2 FYNNEI. The CDR3 loop reads CASSEDGQANYGYTF. CDR3 nucleotides: TGTGCCAGCAGTGAAGACGGACAGGCGAATTATGGCTACACCTTC.

The chain combines TRBV24-1 with TRBJ1-5; maybe TRBD1 (6 bases). This CDR3 is built from 14 residues. CDR1 and CDR2 from the germline V gene are KGHDR and SFDVKD. The V gene lost 10 bases and the J gene lost 4 bases, with 16 bases spanning the gap. This CDR3 reads CATSQTGLNQPQHF. CDR3 bases: TGTGCCACGTCCCAGACAGGCCTAAATCAGCCCCAGCATTTT.

V usage is TRBV4-1 and J usage is TRBJ1-4; no reliable D call. The germline CDR1 and CDR2 sequences are MGHRA and YSYEKL. Trimming took off 2 bases at V and 5 bases at J, with 6 bases between the two ends. The CDR3 is made up of 13 amino acids. CDR3 nucleotide sequence: TGCGCCAGCAGCCAACTACCCAATGAAAAACTGTTTTTT. Residues: CASSQLPNEKLFF.

The J gene is TRBJ2-5, the V gene TRBV5-4; 13 bases are shared with TRBD2. The V and J ends lost 2 bases and 4 bases, in that order; junction bases with no gene match: 5. Germline CDR1 and CDR2: SGHNT and YYREEE (reference sequence). There are 16 residues in the CDR3. For the CDR3, the DNA is TGTGCCAGCAGCTTTACCGGACTAGCGGGAGTAGAGACCCAGTACTTC. Encoded protein: CASSFTGLAGVETQYF. Drawing the rest from reference TRBV5-4 and TRBJ2-5, the complete variable domain is ETGVTQSPTHLIKTRGQQVTLRCSSQSGHNTVSWYQQALGQGPQFIFQYYREEENGRGNFPPRFSGLQFPNYSSELNVNALELDDSALYLCASSFTGLAGVETQYFGPGTRLLVL.

The genes are TRBV6-5 and TRBJ1-1; 7 nucleotides line up with TRBD1. From germline, CDR1 is MNHEY and CDR2 SVGAGI. This CDR3 spans 13 amino acids. Trimming took 8 bases from V and 6 from J; bases not matched to a gene: 9. DNA for the CDR3: TGTGCCAGCGCCCAGACAGGGCTGGCTGAAGCTTTCTTT. This gives the protein CASAQTGLAEAFF.

The chain joins TRBV12-3 or TRBV12-4 to TRBJ1-1, with TRBD1 as a possible D gene (6 bases). V was trimmed by 3 bases and J by 11 bases, leaving 10 bases between them. There are 11 residues in the CDR3. CDR3 nucleotide sequence: TGTGCCAGCAGTTTGGGGACAACTGCTTTCTTT. Residues: CASSLGTTAFF.

The chain couples TRBV7-2 to TRBJ1-5; tentative D call: TRBD1 (6 bases). The CDR3 is 13 residues long. Trimming took 3 bases from V and 6 from J, leaving 9 bases between them. Germline V gene data show CDR1 as SGHTA and CDR2 as FQGNSA. This CDR3 is CASSFGGLQPQHF. CDR3 coding DNA: TGTGCCAGCAGCTTCGGGGGGCTTCAGCCCCAGCATTTT.

The chain recombines TRBV18 with TRBJ1-1, with TRBD1 matching 7 bases. This CDR3 has 14 amino acids. Losses at the gene ends were 0 bases for V and 4 bases for J; bases not matched to a gene: 2. The V gene's germline CDR1 is KGHSH and CDR2 LQKENI. In DNA, the CDR3 is TGTGCCAGCTCACCACCGACAGGGTTCACTGAAGCTTTCTTT. Protein product: CASSPPTGFTEAFF. Full variable domain (rest looked up from reference TRBV18 and TRBJ1-1): NAGVMQNPRHLVRRRGQEARLRCSPMKGHSHVYWYRQLPEEGLKFMVYLQKENIIDESGMPKERFSAEFPKEGPSILRIQQVVRGDSAAYFCASSPPTGFTEAFFGQGTRLTVV.

This chain uses TRBV28 with TRBJ2-2, with D possibly being TRBD2 (7 bases). This CDR3 spans 15 amino acids. Trimming pared 4 bases from V and 5 bases from J, leaving 14 bases between. Germline V lookup: CDR1 MDHEN, CDR2 SYDVKM. The CDR3 spells CASSSRGARTGELFF. The CDR3 DNA is TGTGCCAGCAGTTCCCGGGGGGCGCGAACCGGGGAGCTGTTTTTT.